One and the same sample provided the 30 T cell receptor beta chains below, sequenced in a study of shared clonotypes between healthy human individuals. TCRdb's table, derived via immunoSEQ multiplex PCR, lists solely in-frame clones and lacks some. The data hold roughly 2.1 million clones, with about 93% observed a single time. The naive CD8 subset, CD45RO-negative cells positively selected for CCR7, excluded terminally differentiated effector memory CD45RA+ cells. What was sequenced was naive CD8+ T cells from PBMCs. All receptors derive from a young man in good health. Some clones in this sample may be carry-over from other donors' samples.

This chain links TRBV29-1 with TRBJ1-1; D is possibly TRBD1 (6 bases). Trimming took off 5 bases at V and 4 bases at J, with 14 bases between the two ends. This CDR3 has 13 amino acids. The germline V gene encodes CDR1 SQVTM and CDR2 ANQGSEA. CDR3 bases: TGCAGCGTTCTCTGGGGGCTGGCCACTGAAGCTTTCTTT. Protein product: CSVLWGLATEAFF.

The chain joins TRBV19 to TRBJ2-1, with D possibly being TRBD1 (6 bases). V lost 5 bases to trimming and J lost 1 base, with 12 bases between them. The germline V gene encodes CDR1 LNHDA and CDR2 SQIVND (reference sequence). CDR3 size: 15 residues. In nucleotides, the CDR3 is TGTGCCAGTAGTGGGGACATTGGGTCCTACAATGAGCAGTTCTTC. This gives the protein CASSGDIGSYNEQFF.

The chain links TRBV6-5 to TRBJ2-7, with 7 bases lining up with TRBD1. V gave up 4 bases and J gave up 3 bases; unmatched junction bases: 12. The germline V gene has CDR1 MNHEY and CDR2 SVGAGI. The CDR3 sequence is 16 residues long. The CDR3 spells CASSFSAGTELYEQYF. In DNA, the CDR3 is TGTGCCAGCAGTTTCTCAGCCGGGACAGAACTCTACGAGCAGTACTTC.

The chain joins TRBV7-8 to TRBJ2-7; perhaps TRBD1 as D (6 bases). Germline CDR1 and CDR2: SGHVS and FQNEAQ. The CDR3 totals 14 residues. Trimming shortened V by 4 bases and J by 1 base, and 11 bases separated the two germline ends. The CDR3 nucleotides are TGTGCCAGCAGCTCTAATGGACAGTCCTACGAGCAGTACTTC. Protein sequence: CASSSNGQSYEQYF.

This chain connects TRBV12-5 to TRBJ2-2, with 14 bases fitting TRBD2. The V gene end was trimmed by 7 bases and the J gene end by 1 base; junction bases not matched to a gene: 14. The CDR3 length is 20 residues. Germline V CDR1 and CDR2: LGHNT, FRNRAP. For the CDR3, the DNA is TGTGCTAGTGCCGGGACAGGCCGACTAGCGGGAGGGCGGAACACCGGGGAGCTGTTTTTT. This codes for CASAGTGRLAGGRNTGELFF.

V is TRBV7-3 and J is TRBJ2-1; maybe TRBD2 (6 bases). The CDR3 is 15 amino acids. V lost 4 bases to trimming and J lost 0 bases, with 10 bases between them. Germline V gives CDR1 SGHTA, CDR2 FQGTGA. CDR3 coding DNA: TGTGCCAGCAGCTCTAGCGCCTACTCCTACAATGAGCAGTTCTTC. Translated, it gives CASSSSAYSYNEQFF.

This clone showed up just once. The V call is TRBV7-9, the J call TRBJ2-3, with D tentatively TRBD1 or TRBD2 (5 bases each). Trimming removed 4 bases from V and 2 bases from J, with 16 bases in between. CDR1 is SEHNR and CDR2 is FQNEAQ in the germline V gene (reference sequence). CDR3 length equals 16 residues. The CDR3 protein is CASSSPSGTFTDTQYF. The CDR3 DNA reads as TGTGCCAGCAGCTCACCCTCCGGGACCTTCACAGATACGCAGTATTTT. Using reference TRBV7-9 and TRBJ2-3 for the parts outside the CDR3, the full variable domain is DTGVSQNPRHKITKRGQNVTFRCDPISEHNRLYWYRQTLGQGPEFLTYFQNEAQLEKSRLLSDRFSAERPKGSFSTLEIQRTEQGDSAMYLCASSSPSGTFTDTQYFGPGTRLTVL.

CDR3 coding DNA: TGTGCCATCAGTGATGCGGAGTACACTGAAGCTTTCTTT. Residues: CAISDAEYTEAFF. The chain recombines TRBV10-3 with TRBJ1-1; D call uncertain. Trimming took 3 bases from V and 3 from J, leaving 8 bases between them. From germline, CDR1 is ENHRY and CDR2 SYGVKD. The CDR3 loop spans 13 amino acids.

V and J are TRBV7-2 and TRBJ2-1, with D possibly matching TRBD1 (5 bases). Looked up from germline, CDR1 is SGHTA and CDR2 is FQGNSA. This CDR3 comprises 12 residues. V lost 5 bases and J lost 10, with 12 bases in between. The CDR3 loop reads CASSPSWGEQFF. The CDR3 nucleotides are TGTGCCAGCAGCCCTAGTTGGGGCGAGCAGTTCTTC.

This clone was counted only a few times. The V and J genes are TRBV29-1 and TRBJ1-1; D is unresolved. V shed 4 bases and J shed 1 base, with 7 bases lying between them. The CDR3 extends over 12 amino acids. In germline, CDR1 is SQVTM, CDR2 ANQGSEA. CDR3 sequence (DNA): TGCAGCGTTGTGAGTCAGAACACTGAAGCTTTCTTT. Translating it yields CSVVSQNTEAFF. The entire variable domain, with the rest obtained from reference TRBV29-1 and TRBJ1-1, is as follows: SAVISQKPSRDICQRGTSLTIQCQVDSQVTMMFWYRQQPGQSLTLIATANQGSEATYESGFVIDKFPISRPNLTFSTLTVSNMSPEDSSIYLCSVVSQNTEAFFGQGTRLTVV.

This chain uses TRBV5-1 with TRBJ2-7; tentative D call: TRBD2 (6 bases). V was shortened by 2 bases and J by 7 bases, with 10 bases between the two germline ends. This CDR3 spans 12 amino acids. Per the germline V gene, CDR1 is SGHRS and CDR2 is YFSETQ. CDR3 sequence: CASSFMGGEQYF. CDR3 bases: TGCGCCAGCAGCTTTATGGGAGGTGAGCAGTACTTC.

This clone was seen a single time. The J gene is TRBJ1-2, the V gene TRBV7-2; D is perhaps TRBD1 (5 bases). V was cut by 4 bases and J by 2 bases, with 17 bases left in between. This CDR3 comprises 16 residues. Germline-derived CDR1 and CDR2 are SGHTA and FQGNSA. CDR3 DNA: TGTGCCAGCAGCTCGTACCCGGGGGGTTTCAACTATGGCTACACCTTC. This sequence encodes CASSSYPGGFNYGYTF.

V and J are TRBV27 and TRBJ2-3, with D perhaps matching TRBD1 (8 bases). CDR1 and CDR2 (germline): MNHEY, SMNVEV (reference sequence). The CDR3 extends over 16 amino acids. V was clipped by 7 bases and J by 5 bases, with 22 bases between them. CDR3 nucleotides: TGTGCCAGCACCAGGGGGGGCAGGGGGCGCAAAGATACGCAGTATTTT. It specifies CASTRGGRGRKDTQYF.

Details on this clone: Other DNA sequences in the same sample also yield this CDR3. The J gene is TRBJ2-7, the V gene TRBV7-9; D is unresolved. The CDR3 has 12 amino acids. Germline lookup yields CDR1 SEHNR and CDR2 FQNEAQ (reference sequence). Trimming took off 3 bases at V and 3 bases at J, with 6 bases between the two ends. The DNA of the CDR3 is TGTGCCAGCAGCTTCCTGAGCTACGAGCAGTACTTC. This encodes CASSFLSYEQYF. Based on the CDR3 plus reference TRBV7-9 and TRBJ2-7, the full variable domain is DTGVSQNPRHKITKRGQNVTFRCDPISEHNRLYWYRQTLGQGPEFLTYFQNEAQLEKSRLLSDRFSAERPKGSFSTLEIQRTEQGDSAMYLCASSFLSYEQYFGPGTRLTVT.

V is TRBV7-7 and J is TRBJ1-1; 8 bases are a match to TRBD1. J gave up 11 bases and V 6 bases, and 20 bases lay outside the gene matches. CDR3 length: 16 residues. Germline lookup yields CDR1 SSHAT and CDR2 FNYEAQ (reference sequence). CDR3 in DNA: TGTGCCAGCAGTCCGCTCGGGACCTTGGACAGGGAAGACGCTTTCTTT. Translating gives CASSPLGTLDREDAFF.

The V gene is TRBV27, the J gene TRBJ2-1; 7 nucleotides match TRBD2. The V and J ends lost 5 bases and 3 bases, in that order; junction bases with no gene match: 10. This CDR3 has 16 amino acids. In germline, CDR1 is MNHEY, CDR2 SMNVEV (reference sequence). The CDR3 nucleotides are TGTGCCAGCAGTAAGCCAGCTAGCGGTAACTACAATGAGCAGTTCTTC. Translating it yields CASSKPASGNYNEQFF.

This chain links TRBV5-5 with TRBJ2-2, with 7 bases matching TRBD2. From germline, CDR1 is SGHKS and CDR2 YYEKEE (reference sequence). The CDR3 has 15 amino acids. J lost 0 bases, V lost 2 bases, and 1 base had no gene match. CDR3 DNA: TGTGCCAGCAGCTTAGCGGGGACGAACACCGGGGAGCTGTTTTTT. Encoded protein: CASSLAGTNTGELFF.

There are a few counts of this clone. This chain joins TRBV15 and TRBJ1-1, with D perhaps matching TRBD1 (6 bases). With 3 bases removed from V and 4 bases from J, the gap between germline ends came to 15 bases. CDR1 and CDR2 (germline): LNHNV, YYDKDF (reference sequence). This CDR3 has 15 residues. The CDR3 region has the DNA TGTGCCACCAGCAGGAGAGGGGGTTGGTTCACTGAAGCTTTCTTT. Translated: CATSRRGGWFTEAFF. The entire variable domain, with the rest obtained from reference TRBV15 and TRBJ1-1, is as follows: DAMVIQNPRYQVTQFGKPVTLSCSQTLNHNVMYWYQQKSSQAPKLLFHYYDKDFNNEADTPDNFQSRRPNTSFCFLDIRSPGLGDTAMYLCATSRRGGWFTEAFFGQGTRLTVV.

For this clone: Other DNA variants within this sample encode the same CDR3. The chain couples TRBV7-9 to TRBJ1-1, with D maybe TRBD1 (5 bases). CDR1 SEHNR and CDR2 FQNEAQ come from the germline V gene (reference sequence). The CDR3 spans 14 residues. V lost 2 bases and J lost 2, with 9 bases in between. CDR3: CASSLQGLNTEAFF. For the CDR3, the DNA is TGTGCCAGCAGCTTACAGGGCCTCAACACTGAAGCTTTCTTT.

This chain links TRBV19 with TRBJ1-1, with 10 bases aligning to TRBD1. This CDR3 is built from 17 residues. CDR1 is LNHDA, CDR2 SQIVND, per germline (reference sequence). The J segment lost 4 bases and the V segment lost 5 bases, leaving 13 bases of the junction unmatched. The CDR3 DNA sequence: TGTGCCAGTAGTCTCTCGTCCGGGACAGGGGTGGTCACTGAAGCTTTCTTT. It codes for CASSLSSGTGVVTEAFF.

V usage is TRBV27 and J usage is TRBJ1-5; 7 bases fit TRBD1. Germline CDR1 is MNHEY and CDR2 is SMNVEV (reference sequence). The CDR3 is 16 residues long. V was pared by 5 bases and J by 4 bases, with 11 bases of the junction left unmatched. The CDR3 loop is CASSDHPGQTNQPQHF. In DNA form, the CDR3 reads TGTGCCAGCAGTGACCATCCGGGACAGACTAATCAGCCCCAGCATTTT.

The chain combines TRBV5-1 with TRBJ2-1; D not resolved. This CDR3 is 14 amino acids long. Trimming stripped 2 bases from V and 4 bases from J, with 10 bases between. Germline V gives CDR1 SGHRS, CDR2 YFSETQ. CDR3 bases: TGCGCCAGCAGCTTCCGTATCGCGTACAATGAGCAGTTCTTC. Translated: CASSFRIAYNEQFF.

The chain recombines TRBV9 with TRBJ2-2; D gene uncertain. The CDR3 loop spans 16 amino acids. V was shortened by 1 base and J by 5 bases, with 15 bases between the two germline ends. The V gene's germline CDR1 is SGDLS and CDR2 YYNGEE. The CDR3 protein is CASSVSSVLTTGELFF. The CDR3, as DNA: TGTGCCAGCAGCGTATCGAGTGTATTGACGACCGGGGAGCTGTTTTTT.

This sequence joins TRBV7-8 and TRBJ2-1; D gene uncertain. The CDR3 has 13 residues. V was trimmed by 11 bases and J by 0 bases, leaving 11 bases between them. Germline-derived CDR1 and CDR2 are SGHVS and FQNEAQ. The CDR3 is CASQIHSYNEQFF. CDR3 DNA: TGTGCCTCGCAGATCCACTCCTACAATGAGCAGTTCTTC.

This clone occurred once. Germline and junction disagree at one end, which may indicate a read error. The chain joins TRBV10-3 to TRBJ1-6, with 9 positions matching TRBD1. Germline values: CDR1 ENHRY, CDR2 SYGVKD. CDR3 size: 12 residues. CDR3 nucleotides: TGTGCCATCGGAGACAGGGGGGTAACTGCTTACTTT. Protein: CAIGDRGVTAYF.

V is TRBV28 and J is TRBJ1-5; maybe TRBD1 (5 bases). This CDR3 is 18 amino acids long. V was clipped by 3 bases and J by 0 bases, with 18 bases between them. Germline V gives CDR1 MDHEN, CDR2 SYDVKM. DNA of the CDR3: TGTGCCAGCAGTTTGGACCTGGGGCGGGCACATAGCAATCAGCCCCAGCATTTT. Translation gives CASSLDLGRAHSNQPQHF.

The V call is TRBV11-2, the J call TRBJ2-1, with 8 bases matching TRBD2. Germline CDR1 and CDR2: SGHAT and FQNNGV. The CDR3 has 18 residues. The J segment lost 4 bases and the V segment lost 0 bases, leaving 11 bases of the junction unmatched. CDR3 loop: CASSLDLIVAGRYNEQFF. The CDR3 DNA reads as TGTGCCAGCAGCTTAGATCTTATAGTAGCGGGAAGATACAATGAGCAGTTCTTC.

J is TRBJ2-1 and V is TRBV27, with TRBD2 matching over 10 bases. CDR1 MNHEY and CDR2 SMNVEV come from the germline V gene (reference sequence). This CDR3 has 16 residues. J was trimmed by 9 bases and V by 5 bases; bases with no gene match: 13. CDR3 sequence reads: CASSPSLAGEASEQFF. CDR3 DNA sequence: TGTGCCAGCAGTCCAAGTCTAGCGGGAGAGGCTAGTGAGCAGTTCTTC.

The chain joins TRBV6-6 to TRBJ1-1; D is unresolved. Germline CDR1 is MNHNY and CDR2 is SVGAGI (reference sequence). The V end lost 6 bases, the J end lost 5 bases, and 19 bases lay between the germline ends. There are 15 residues in the CDR3. The CDR3 DNA reads as TGTGCCAGCAGGCAACAAGGTGGGGAGGGTACTGAAGCTTTCTTT. Translation gives CASRQQGGEGTEAFF.

The genes are TRBV7-2 and TRBJ2-2, with 7 bases matching TRBD2. This CDR3 region has 16 residues. Germline V lookup: CDR1 SGHTA, CDR2 FQGNSA. Trimming removed 4 bases from V and 0 bases from J; junction bases left unmatched: 5. CDR3 sequence: CASSSWGGSNTGELFF. CDR3 nucleotides: TGTGCCAGCAGCTCCTGGGGGGGGTCGAACACCGGGGAGCTGTTTTTT.